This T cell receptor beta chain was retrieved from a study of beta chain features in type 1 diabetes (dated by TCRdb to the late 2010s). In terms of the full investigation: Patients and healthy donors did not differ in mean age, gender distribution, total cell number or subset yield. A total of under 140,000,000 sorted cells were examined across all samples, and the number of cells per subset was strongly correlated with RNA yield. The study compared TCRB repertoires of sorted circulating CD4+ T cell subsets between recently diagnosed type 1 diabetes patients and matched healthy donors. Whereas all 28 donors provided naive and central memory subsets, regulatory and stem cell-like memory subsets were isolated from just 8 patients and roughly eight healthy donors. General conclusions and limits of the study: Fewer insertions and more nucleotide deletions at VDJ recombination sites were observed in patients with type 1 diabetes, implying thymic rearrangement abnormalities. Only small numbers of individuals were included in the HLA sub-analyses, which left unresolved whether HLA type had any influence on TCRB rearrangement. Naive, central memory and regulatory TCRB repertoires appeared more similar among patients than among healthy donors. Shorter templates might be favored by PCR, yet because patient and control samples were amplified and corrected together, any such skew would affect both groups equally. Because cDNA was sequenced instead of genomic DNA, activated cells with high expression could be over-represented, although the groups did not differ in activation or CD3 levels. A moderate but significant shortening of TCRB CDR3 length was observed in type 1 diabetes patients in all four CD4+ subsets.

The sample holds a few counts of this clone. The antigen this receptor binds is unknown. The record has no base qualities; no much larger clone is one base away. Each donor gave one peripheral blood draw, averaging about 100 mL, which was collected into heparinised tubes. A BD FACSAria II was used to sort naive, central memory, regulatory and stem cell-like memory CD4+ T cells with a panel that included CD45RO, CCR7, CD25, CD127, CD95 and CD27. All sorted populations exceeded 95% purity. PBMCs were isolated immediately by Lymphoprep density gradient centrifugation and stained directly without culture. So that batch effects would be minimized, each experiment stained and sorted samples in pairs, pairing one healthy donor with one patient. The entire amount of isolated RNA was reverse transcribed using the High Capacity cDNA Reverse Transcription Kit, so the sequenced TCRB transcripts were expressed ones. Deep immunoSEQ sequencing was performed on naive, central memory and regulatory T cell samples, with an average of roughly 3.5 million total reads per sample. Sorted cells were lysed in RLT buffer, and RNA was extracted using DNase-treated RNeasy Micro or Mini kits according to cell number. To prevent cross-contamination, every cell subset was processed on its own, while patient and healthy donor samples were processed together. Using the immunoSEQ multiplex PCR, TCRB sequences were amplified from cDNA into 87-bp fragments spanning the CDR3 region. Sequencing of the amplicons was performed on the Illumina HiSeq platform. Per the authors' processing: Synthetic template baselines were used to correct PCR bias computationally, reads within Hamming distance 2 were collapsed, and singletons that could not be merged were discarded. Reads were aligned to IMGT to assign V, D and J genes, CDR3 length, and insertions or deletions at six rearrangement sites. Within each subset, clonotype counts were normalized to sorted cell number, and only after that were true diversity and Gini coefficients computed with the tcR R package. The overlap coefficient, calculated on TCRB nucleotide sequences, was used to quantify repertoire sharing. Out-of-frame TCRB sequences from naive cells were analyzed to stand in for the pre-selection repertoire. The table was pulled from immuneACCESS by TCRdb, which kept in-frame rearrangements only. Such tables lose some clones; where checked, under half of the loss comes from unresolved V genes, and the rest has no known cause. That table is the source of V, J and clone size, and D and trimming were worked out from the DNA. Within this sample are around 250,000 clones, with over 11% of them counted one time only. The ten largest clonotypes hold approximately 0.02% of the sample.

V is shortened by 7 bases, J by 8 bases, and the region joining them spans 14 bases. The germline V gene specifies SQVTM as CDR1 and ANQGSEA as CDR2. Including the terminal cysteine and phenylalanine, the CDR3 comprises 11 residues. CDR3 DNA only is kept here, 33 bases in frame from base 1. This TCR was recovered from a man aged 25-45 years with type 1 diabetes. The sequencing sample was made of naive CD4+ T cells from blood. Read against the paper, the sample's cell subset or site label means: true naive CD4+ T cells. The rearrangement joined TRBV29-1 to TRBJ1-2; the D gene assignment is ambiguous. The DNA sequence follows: TGCAGCGGGACTGGGCTAGGGGGCTACACCTTC. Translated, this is CSGTGLGGYTF.